This is a list of T cell receptor beta chains from one sample in a study of cytomegalovirus exposure and HLA in healthy donors. Method: immunoSEQ multiplex PCR; TCRdb's copy keeps in-frame clones and lacks some. Here the sample spans some 170,000 clones, roughly nine tenths being singletons. The sample taken for sequencing was PBMCs. Every receptor here comes from a woman between 25 and 40 years old in good health and CMV-seronegative. The CDR3 runs from the conserved cysteine through the conserved F or W. The D gene is left open where the match is weak. Part of the rows lack a size; the others show once, few, many or a class for expanded clones.

size: -; D: TRBD2; length: 14; V: TRBV25-1; J: TRBJ2-3; CDR3: CASSERESTDTQYF; DNA: TGTGCCAGCAGTGAGCGGGAGAGCACAGATACGCAGTATTTT
size: -; D: -; length: 13; V: TRBV12-5; J: TRBJ2-1; CDR3: CASGESGDGEQFF; DNA: TGTGCTAGTGGTGAATCTGGGGATGGTGAGCAGTTCTTC
size: -; D: TRBD1; length: 17; V: TRBV11-1; J: TRBJ1-6; CDR3: CASSFDRGSSYNSPLHF; DNA: TGTGCCAGCAGCTTCGACAGGGGCAGCTCCTATAATTCACCCCTCCACTTT
size: -; D: TRBD2; length: 15; V: TRBV7-9; J: TRBJ2-7; CDR3: CASSTATSGSYEQYF; DNA: TGTGCCAGCAGCACCGCGACTAGCGGGAGCTACGAGCAGTACTTC
size: -; D: -; length: 15; V: TRBV6-5; J: TRBJ2-7; CDR3: CASMGATAFGYEQYF; DNA: TGTGCCAGCATGGGGGCTACCGCTTTTGGCTACGAGCAGTACTTC
size: -; D: -; length: 17; V: TRBV4-3; J: TRBJ2-1; CDR3: CASSQAWSQQGHNEQFF; DNA: TGCGCCAGCAGCCAAGCATGGAGTCAACAAGGTCACAATGAGCAGTTCTTC
size: -; D: -; length: 14; V: TRBV4-3; J: TRBJ1-2; CDR3: CASSQNRKHYGYTF; DNA: TGCGCCAGCAGCCAAAATCGTAAGCACTATGGCTACACCTTC
size: -; D: TRBD2; length: 16; V: TRBV4-3; J: TRBJ2-1; CDR3: CASSQESEREINEQFF; DNA: TGCGCCAGCAGCCAAGAAAGCGAGCGGGAGATCAATGAGCAGTTCTTC
size: -; D: -; length: 17; V: TRBV7-9; J: TRBJ2-3; CDR3: CASSLVPGGKIADTQYF; DNA: TGTGCCAGCAGCTTAGTTCCTGGCGGGAAGATCGCAGATACGCAGTATTTT
size: -; D: TRBD2; length: 15; V: TRBV7-3; J: TRBJ2-5; CDR3: CASSISGGPQETQYF; DNA: TGTGCCAGCAGCATTAGCGGGGGTCCTCAAGAGACCCAGTACTTC
size: -; D: -; length: 18; V: TRBV7-8; J: TRBJ2-2; CDR3: CASSSQLSIDANTGELFF; DNA: TGTGCCAGCTCCTCTCAGCTTAGTATTGACGCGAACACCGGGGAGCTGTTTTTT
size: -; D: -; length: 14; V: TRBV5-1; J: TRBJ2-3; CDR3: CASSLGGNRDTQYF; DNA: TGCGCCAGCAGCTTGGGCGGGAACAGAGATACGCAGTATTTT
size: -; D: -; length: 12; V: TRBV5-6; J: TRBJ2-7; CDR3: CASSLGGAEQYF; DNA: TGTGCCAGCAGCTTGGGGGGGGCCGAGCAGTACTTC
size: -; D: TRBD2; length: 18; V: TRBV27; J: TRBJ2-1; CDR3: CASSFGAGGGGSYNEQFF; DNA: TGTGCCAGCAGTTTCGGGGCGGGAGGCGGGGGCTCCTACAATGAGCAGTTCTTC
size: -; D: -; length: 11; V: TRBV4-1; J: TRBJ2-2; CDR3: CASRLTGELFF; DNA: TGCGCCAGCAGGCTTACCGGGGAGCTGTTTTTT
size: few; D: TRBD2; length: 20; V: TRBV13; J: TRBJ2-1; CDR3: CASSLFSRASGRSTYNEQFF; DNA: TGTGCCAGCAGCTTATTTAGTAGGGCTAGCGGGAGATCGACCTACAATGAGCAGTTCTTC
size: -; D: -; length: 16; V: TRBV27; J: TRBJ1-5; CDR3: CASSLSVGDKFQPQHF; DNA: TGTGCCAGCAGTTTATCGGTGGGGGACAAATTTCAGCCCCAGCATTTT